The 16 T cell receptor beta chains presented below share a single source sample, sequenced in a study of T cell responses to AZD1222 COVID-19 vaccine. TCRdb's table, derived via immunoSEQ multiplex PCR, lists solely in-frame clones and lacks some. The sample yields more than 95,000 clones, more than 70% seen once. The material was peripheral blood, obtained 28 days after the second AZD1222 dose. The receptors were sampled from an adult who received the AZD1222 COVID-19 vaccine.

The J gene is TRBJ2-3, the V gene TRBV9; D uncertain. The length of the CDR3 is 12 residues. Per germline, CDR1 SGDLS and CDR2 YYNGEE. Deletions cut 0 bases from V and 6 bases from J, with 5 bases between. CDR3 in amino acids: CASSVVRDTQYF. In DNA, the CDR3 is TGTGCCAGCAGCGTAGTGCGCGATACGCAGTATTTT.

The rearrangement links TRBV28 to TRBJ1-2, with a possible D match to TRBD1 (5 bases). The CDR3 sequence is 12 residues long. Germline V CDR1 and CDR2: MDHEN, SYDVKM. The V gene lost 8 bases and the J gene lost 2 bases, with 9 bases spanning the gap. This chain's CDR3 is CASRDGNYGYTF. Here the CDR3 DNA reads TGTGCCAGCCGGGACGGGAACTATGGCTACACCTTC.

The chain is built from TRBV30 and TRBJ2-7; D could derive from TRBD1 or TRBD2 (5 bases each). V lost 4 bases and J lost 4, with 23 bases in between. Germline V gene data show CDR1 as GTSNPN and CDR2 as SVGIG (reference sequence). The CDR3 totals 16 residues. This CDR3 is CAWNPGRTQGGYEQYF. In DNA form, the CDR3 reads TGTGCCTGGAACCCGGGGCGAACTCAAGGAGGTTACGAGCAGTACTTC.

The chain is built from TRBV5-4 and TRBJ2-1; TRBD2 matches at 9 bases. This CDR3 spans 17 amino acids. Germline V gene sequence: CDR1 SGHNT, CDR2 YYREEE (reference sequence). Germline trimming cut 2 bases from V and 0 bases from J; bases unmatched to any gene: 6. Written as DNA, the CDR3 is TGTGCCAGCAGCTTACTAGCGGGTACCAGCTCCTACAATGAGCAGTTCTTC. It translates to CASSLLAGTSSYNEQFF.

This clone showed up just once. The CDR3 DNA is TGCGCCAGCAGCCAGGACAGTTCCTATGGCTACACCTTC. Protein sequence: CASSQDSSYGYTF. The chain is built from TRBV4-1 and TRBJ1-2; tentatively, D is TRBD1 (6 bases). V dropped 3 bases and J dropped 4 bases, with 9 bases sitting between them. From germline, CDR1 is MGHRA and CDR2 YSYEKL. The CDR3 length is 13 residues.

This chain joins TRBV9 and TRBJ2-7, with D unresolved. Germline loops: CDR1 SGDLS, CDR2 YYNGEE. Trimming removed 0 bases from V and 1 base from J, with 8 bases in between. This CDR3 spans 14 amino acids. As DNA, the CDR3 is TGTGCCAGCAGCGTAGTAAGTAGGTCCTACGAGCAGTACTTC. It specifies CASSVVSRSYEQYF.

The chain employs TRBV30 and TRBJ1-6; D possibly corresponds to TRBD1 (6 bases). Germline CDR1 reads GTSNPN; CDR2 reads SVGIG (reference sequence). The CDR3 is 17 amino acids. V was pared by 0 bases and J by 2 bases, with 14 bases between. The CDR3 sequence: CAWSVQTGGPYNSPLHF. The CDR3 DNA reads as TGTGCCTGGAGTGTACAGACAGGAGGCCCCTATAATTCACCCCTCCACTTT.

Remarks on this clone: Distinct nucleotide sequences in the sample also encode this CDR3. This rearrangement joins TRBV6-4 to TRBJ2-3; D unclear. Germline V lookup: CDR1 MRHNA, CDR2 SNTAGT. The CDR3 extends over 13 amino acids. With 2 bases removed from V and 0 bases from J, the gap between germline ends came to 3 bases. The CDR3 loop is CASSDGSTDTQYF. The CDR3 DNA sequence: TGTGCCAGCAGTGACGGGAGCACAGATACGCAGTATTTT.

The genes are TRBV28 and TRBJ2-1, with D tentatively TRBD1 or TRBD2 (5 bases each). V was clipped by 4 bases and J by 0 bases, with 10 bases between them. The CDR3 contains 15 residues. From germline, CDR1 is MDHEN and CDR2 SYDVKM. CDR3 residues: CASSWDPSSYNEQFF. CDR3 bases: TGTGCCAGCAGTTGGGACCCTAGCTCCTACAATGAGCAGTTCTTC.

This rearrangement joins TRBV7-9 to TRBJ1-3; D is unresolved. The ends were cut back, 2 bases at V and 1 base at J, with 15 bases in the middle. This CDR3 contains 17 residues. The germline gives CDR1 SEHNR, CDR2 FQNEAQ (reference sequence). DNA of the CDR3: TGTGCCAGCAGCTTAATTGCACAGCCCCGATCTGGAAACACCATATATTTT. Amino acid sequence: CASSLIAQPRSGNTIYF.

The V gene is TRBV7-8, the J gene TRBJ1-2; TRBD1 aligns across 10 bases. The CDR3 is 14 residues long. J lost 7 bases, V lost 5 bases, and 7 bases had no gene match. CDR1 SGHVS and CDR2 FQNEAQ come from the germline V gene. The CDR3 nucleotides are TGTGCCAGCAGCCGTGGACAGGGGGAGAGTGGCTACACCTTC. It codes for CASSRGQGESGYTF.

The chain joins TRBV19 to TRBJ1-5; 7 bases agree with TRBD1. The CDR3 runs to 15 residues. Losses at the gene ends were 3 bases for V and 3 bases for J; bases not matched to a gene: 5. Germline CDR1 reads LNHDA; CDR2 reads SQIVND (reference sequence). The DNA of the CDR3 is TGTGCCAGTAGTATCGCAGGGGGTCTCAATCAGCCCCAGCATTTT. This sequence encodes CASSIAGGLNQPQHF.

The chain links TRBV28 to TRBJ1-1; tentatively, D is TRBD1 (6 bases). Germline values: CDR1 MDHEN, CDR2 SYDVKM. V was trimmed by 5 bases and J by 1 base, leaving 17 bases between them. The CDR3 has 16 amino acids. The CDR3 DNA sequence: TGTGCCAGCAGTCCCCGCCGAGGCAGGGGGAACACTGAAGCTTTCTTT. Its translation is CASSPRRGRGNTEAFF.

CDR3 nucleotides: TGTGCCAGCAGCTTGGGACAGGGTTCCTACGAGCAGTACTTC. This sequence encodes CASSLGQGSYEQYF. The V and J genes are TRBV5-6 and TRBJ2-7, with 7 bases lining up with TRBD1. Germline CDR1 SGHDT, CDR2 YYEEEE. Trimming cost V 0 bases and J 1 base; bases outside gene matches: 1. CDR3 length equals 14 residues.

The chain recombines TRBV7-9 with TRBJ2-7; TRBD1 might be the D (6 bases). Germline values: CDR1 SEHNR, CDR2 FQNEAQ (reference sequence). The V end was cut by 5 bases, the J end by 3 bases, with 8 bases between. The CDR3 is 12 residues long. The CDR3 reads CASSQDSYEQYF. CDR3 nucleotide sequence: TGTGCCAGCAGCCAGGACAGCTACGAGCAGTACTTC.

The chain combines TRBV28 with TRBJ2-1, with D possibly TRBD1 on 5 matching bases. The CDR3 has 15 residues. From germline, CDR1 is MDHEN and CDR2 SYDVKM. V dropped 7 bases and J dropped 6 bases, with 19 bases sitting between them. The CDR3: CASTPTDLTGNEQFF. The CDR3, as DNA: TGTGCCAGCACTCCGACAGACCTTACGGGCAATGAGCAGTTCTTC.